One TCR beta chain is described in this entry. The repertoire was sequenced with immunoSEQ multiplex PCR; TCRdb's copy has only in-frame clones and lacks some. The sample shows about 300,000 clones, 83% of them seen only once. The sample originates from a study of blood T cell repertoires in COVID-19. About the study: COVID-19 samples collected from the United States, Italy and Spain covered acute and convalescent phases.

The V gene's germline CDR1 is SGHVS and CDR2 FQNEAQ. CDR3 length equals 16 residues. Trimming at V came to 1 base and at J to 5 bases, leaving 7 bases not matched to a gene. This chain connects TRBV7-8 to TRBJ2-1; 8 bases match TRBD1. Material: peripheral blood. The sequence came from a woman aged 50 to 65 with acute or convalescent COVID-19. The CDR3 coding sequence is TGTGCCAGCAGCTTAGACCGGGCAGGGGGCCACAATGAGCAGTTCTTC. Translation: CASSLDRAGGHNEQFF.